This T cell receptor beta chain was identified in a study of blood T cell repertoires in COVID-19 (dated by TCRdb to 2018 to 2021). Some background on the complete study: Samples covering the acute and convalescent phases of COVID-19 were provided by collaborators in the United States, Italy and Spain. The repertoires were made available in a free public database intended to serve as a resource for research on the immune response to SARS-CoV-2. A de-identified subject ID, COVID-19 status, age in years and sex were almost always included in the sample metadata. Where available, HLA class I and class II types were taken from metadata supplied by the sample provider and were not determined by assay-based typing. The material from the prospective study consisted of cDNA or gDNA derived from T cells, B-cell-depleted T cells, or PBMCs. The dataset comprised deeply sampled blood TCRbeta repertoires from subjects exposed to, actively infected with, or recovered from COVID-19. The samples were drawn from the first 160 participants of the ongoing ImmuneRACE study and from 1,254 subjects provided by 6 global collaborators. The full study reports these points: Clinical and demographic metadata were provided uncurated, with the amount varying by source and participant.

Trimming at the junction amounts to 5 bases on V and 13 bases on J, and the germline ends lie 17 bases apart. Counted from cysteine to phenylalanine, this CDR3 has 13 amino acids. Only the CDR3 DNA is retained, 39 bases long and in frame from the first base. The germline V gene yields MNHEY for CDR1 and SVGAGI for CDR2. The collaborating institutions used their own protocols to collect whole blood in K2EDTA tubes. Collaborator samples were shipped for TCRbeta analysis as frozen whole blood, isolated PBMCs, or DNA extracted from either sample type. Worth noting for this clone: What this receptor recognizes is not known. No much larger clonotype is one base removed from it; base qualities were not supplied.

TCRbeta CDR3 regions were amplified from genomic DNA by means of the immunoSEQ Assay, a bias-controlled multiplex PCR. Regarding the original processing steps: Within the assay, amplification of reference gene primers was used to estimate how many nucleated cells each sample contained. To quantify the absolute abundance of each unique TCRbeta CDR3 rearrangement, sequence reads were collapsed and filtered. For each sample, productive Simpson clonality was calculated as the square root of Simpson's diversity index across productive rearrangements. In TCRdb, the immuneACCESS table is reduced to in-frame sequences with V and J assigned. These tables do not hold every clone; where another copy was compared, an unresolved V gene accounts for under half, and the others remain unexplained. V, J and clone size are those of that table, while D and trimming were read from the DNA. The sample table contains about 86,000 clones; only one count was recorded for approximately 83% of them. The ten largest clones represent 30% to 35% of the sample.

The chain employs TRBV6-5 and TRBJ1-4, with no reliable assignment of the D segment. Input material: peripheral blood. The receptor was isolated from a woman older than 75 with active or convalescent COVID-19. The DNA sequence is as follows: TGTGCCAGCAGTCCCCCGGGGAGGGTCCGACTGTTTTTT. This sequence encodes CASSPPGRVRLFF.